This T cell receptor (beta chain) was captured by sequencing in a study of T cell repertoires in cytomegalovirus infection. In the study overall: Both CMV infection and a matching HLA type were indicated by public TCR beta signatures. Study-level points and caveats: Dominating the ex vivo response were TCR beta clonotypes that were CMV-specific and HLA-C-restricted.

TCRdb re-derived calls from the reads in MiXCR, one entry per CDR3 protein. This table has about 150,000 distinct CDR3 sequences, more than 15% appearing once. This CDR3 spans 12 amino acids. V shed 4 bases and J shed 3 bases, with 5 bases lying between them. Germline V gives CDR1 SGHTA, CDR2 FQGNSA. With regard to this clonotype: Antigen: not known.

The origin of this receptor is a human donor in good health (CMV status not recorded). Some clones in this sample may be carry-over from other donors' samples. The sequenced material came from CD8+ T cells from PBMCs. V usage is TRBV7-2 and J usage is TRBJ2-3; D is ambiguous. CDR3 residues: CASSSRTDTQYF. The CDR3 DNA reads as TGTGCCAGCAGCTCGAGAACAGATACGCAGTATTTT.